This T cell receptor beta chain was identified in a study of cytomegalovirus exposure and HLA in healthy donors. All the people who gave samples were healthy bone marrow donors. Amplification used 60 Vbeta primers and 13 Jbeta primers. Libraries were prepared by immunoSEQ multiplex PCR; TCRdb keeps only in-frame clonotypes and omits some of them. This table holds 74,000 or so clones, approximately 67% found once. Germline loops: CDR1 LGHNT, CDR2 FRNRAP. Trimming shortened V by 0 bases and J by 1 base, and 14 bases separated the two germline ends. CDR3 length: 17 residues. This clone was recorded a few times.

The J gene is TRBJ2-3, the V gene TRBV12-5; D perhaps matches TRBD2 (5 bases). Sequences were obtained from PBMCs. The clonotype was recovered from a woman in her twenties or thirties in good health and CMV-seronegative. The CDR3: CASGLVPSDGGTDTQYF. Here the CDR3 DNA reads TGTGCTAGTGGTTTGGTACCGAGCGACGGGGGCACAGATACGCAGTATTTT.